This T cell receptor (beta chain) was obtained from a study of vaccination and CD4 T cells after COVID-19. Study overall: Six males and four females, two of them Hispanic, were enrolled as convalescents. Participants were administered two doses of either the BNT162b2 or the mRNA-1273 vaccine.

Germline CDR1 reads SGHTA; CDR2 reads FQGTGA. This CDR3 is built from 13 residues. V was pared by 0 bases and J by 4 bases, with 5 bases between. TCRdb fed the PCR reads into MiXCR, producing one record per CDR3 protein. Of 20,000 or so distinct CDR3 sequences in the sample, 60% are singletons; the top ten hold 1.1%. Material: CD4+ T cells from blood, obtained after SARS-CoV-2 vaccination. This receptor was taken from a human donor who had recovered from COVID-19. V is TRBV7-3 and J is TRBJ2-3; D is ambiguous. CDR3 DNA: TGTGCCAGCAGCTTAACCAGAGCAGATACGCAGTATTTT. Residues: CASSLTRADTQYF. Complete variable domain (other parts from reference TRBV7-3 and TRBJ2-3): GAGVSQTPSNKVTEKGKYVELRCDPISGHTALYWYRQSLGQGPEFLIYFQGTGAADDSGLPNDRFFAVRPEGSVSTLKIQRTERGDSAVYLCASSLTRADTQYFGPGTRLTVL.